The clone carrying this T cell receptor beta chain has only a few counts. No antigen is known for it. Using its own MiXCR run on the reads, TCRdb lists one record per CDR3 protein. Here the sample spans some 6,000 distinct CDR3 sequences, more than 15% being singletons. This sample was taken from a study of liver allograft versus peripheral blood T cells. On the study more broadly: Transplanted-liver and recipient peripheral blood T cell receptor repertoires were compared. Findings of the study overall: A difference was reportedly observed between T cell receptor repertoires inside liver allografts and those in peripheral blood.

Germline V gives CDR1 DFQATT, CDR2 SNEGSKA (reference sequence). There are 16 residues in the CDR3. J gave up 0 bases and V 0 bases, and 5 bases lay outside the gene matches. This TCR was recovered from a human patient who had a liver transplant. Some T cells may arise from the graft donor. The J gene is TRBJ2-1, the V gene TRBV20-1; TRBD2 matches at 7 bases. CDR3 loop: CSARDTGRASYNEQFF. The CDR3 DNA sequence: TGCAGTGCTAGAGATACTGGGAGGGCCTCCTACAATGAGCAGTTCTTC.